Presented here are 31 T cell receptor beta chains from one specimen sequenced in a study of technical replicates of blood from a few donors. The method was immunoSEQ multiplex PCR; TCRdb's version includes in-frame clones alone and lacks a portion of them. The table lists about 62,000 clones, about 90% of them singletons. Sequencing was carried out using PBMCs. The receptors here all came from a human donor in good health. Some clones in this sample may be carry-over from other donors' samples.

The rearrangement uses TRBV4-1 and TRBJ2-7; the D is unclear. Germline V gene lookup returns CDR1 MGHRA and CDR2 YSYEKL. V was trimmed by 0 bases and J by 0 bases, leaving 12 bases between them. This CDR3 is 16 amino acids long. The CDR3 bases are TGCGCCAGCAGCCAAGACCCGACTCTGAGCTCCTACGAGCAGTACTTC. This codes for CASSQDPTLSSYEQYF.

V is TRBV7-9 and J is TRBJ1-5; D is possibly TRBD1 (6 bases). V was cut by 5 bases and J by 7 bases, with 9 bases left in between. Germline CDR1 and CDR2: SEHNR and FQNEAQ (reference sequence). The CDR3 consists of 12 residues. CDR3 residues: CASSQGQQPQHF. The DNA for the CDR3 is TGTGCCAGCAGCCAAGGACAGCAGCCCCAGCATTTT.

The chain links TRBV5-1 to TRBJ2-5, with a weak D call TRBD2 (5 bases). Germline lookup yields CDR1 SGHRS and CDR2 YFSETQ. Deletions cut 6 bases from V and 7 bases from J, with 22 bases between. The CDR3 loop spans 15 amino acids. The CDR3 nucleotides read TGCGCCAGCACCCCGGGAACCCACTACCCAGGGACCCAGTACTTC. This sequence encodes CASTPGTHYPGTQYF.

The V call is TRBV7-9, the J call TRBJ1-2; D is ambiguous. The CDR3 extends over 12 amino acids. The V and J ends lost 0 bases and 4 bases respectively, with 3 bases between them. The germline CDR1 and CDR2 sequences are SEHNR and FQNEAQ (reference sequence). CDR3: CASSLASYGYTF. CDR3 nucleotides: TGTGCCAGCAGCTTAGCCAGCTATGGCTACACCTTC. The variable domain in full, completed from reference TRBV7-9 and TRBJ1-2, reads DTGVSQNPRHKITKRGQNVTFRCDPISEHNRLYWYRQTLGQGPEFLTYFQNEAQLEKSRLLSDRFSAERPKGSFSTLEIQRTEQGDSAMYLCASSLASYGYTFGSGTRLTVV.

V and J are TRBV6-1 and TRBJ1-2, with 7 positions matching TRBD1. Trimming removed 10 bases from V and 7 bases from J; junction bases left unmatched: 9. Germline V gives CDR1 MNHNS, CDR2 SASEGT. The CDR3 runs to 12 residues. The DNA for the CDR3 is TGTGCCACCAGGGAGGGGGCGGGTGGCTACACCTTC. Amino acids: CATREGAGGYTF.

The CDR3, as DNA: TGCGCCAGCAGCCAAGTTCAAAACTACGAGCAGTACTTC. Translated: CASSQVQNYEQYF. V usage is TRBV4-1 and J usage is TRBJ2-7; no clear D. The CDR3 consists of 13 residues. Trimming left V 1 base short and J 3 bases short, with 7 bases between. Per the germline V gene, CDR1 is MGHRA and CDR2 is YSYEKL.

The chain links TRBV11-2 to TRBJ2-3; the match to TRBD2 covers 7 bases. Per germline, CDR1 SGHAT and CDR2 FQNNGV. V trimming: 5 bases; J trimming: 3 bases; junction bases outside the gene matches: 14. This CDR3 comprises 17 residues. The CDR3 reads CASSPIQAGLGTDTQYF. The CDR3 coding sequence is TGTGCCAGCAGCCCCATTCAAGCGGGATTAGGGACAGATACGCAGTATTTT.

The chain links TRBV12-5 to TRBJ2-6, with 8 bases matching TRBD2. V shed 5 bases, J shed 0 bases, and the junction held 6 bases outside the gene matches. Germline values: CDR1 LGHNT, CDR2 FRNRAP. The CDR3 sequence is 17 residues long. The CDR3 here is CASGRLALNSGANVLTF. Written as DNA, the CDR3 is TGTGCTAGTGGTAGACTAGCGCTAAACTCTGGGGCCAACGTCCTGACTTTC.

The J gene is TRBJ2-7, the V gene TRBV6-5; 7 nucleotides agree with TRBD2. This CDR3 spans 13 amino acids. The V segment lost 11 bases and the J segment 3 bases; nucleotides outside the gene matches: 10. Germline V gene data show CDR1 as MNHEY and CDR2 as SVGAGI. CDR3 residues: CAHSQLANYEQYF. DNA for the CDR3: TGTGCCCACTCCCAACTAGCGAACTACGAGCAGTACTTC.

The chain is built from TRBV5-5 and TRBJ2-3, with TRBD2 matching over 8 bases. With 6 bases clipped from V and 0 bases from J, the junction kept 6 bases outside the gene matches. The V gene's germline CDR1 is SGHKS and CDR2 YYEKEE (reference sequence). This CDR3 comprises 15 residues. The CDR3 sequence: CASMVAGFSTDTQYF. For the CDR3, the DNA is TGTGCCAGCATGGTAGCGGGGTTTAGCACAGATACGCAGTATTTT.

The chain is built from TRBV11-2 and TRBJ2-7; D possibly corresponds to TRBD2 (6 bases). V was trimmed by 1 base and J by 2 bases, leaving 15 bases between them. Germline assignment: CDR1 SGHAT and CDR2 FQNNGV. This CDR3 has 16 amino acids. CDR3 sequence (DNA): TGTGCCAGCAGCTTAGTTATAGCGGAGACCACCTACGAGCAGTACTTC. It specifies CASSLVIAETTYEQYF.

V is TRBV4-2 and J is TRBJ2-7; possibly TRBD1 for D (6 bases). This CDR3 is 14 amino acids long. Between the trimmed V and J ends, which lost 5 bases and 1 base, there was a span of 12 bases. Germline loops: CDR1 LGHNA, CDR2 YNFKEQ. The CDR3 sequence is CASSFNRASYEQYF. CDR3 coding DNA: TGTGCCAGCAGCTTTAACAGGGCATCCTACGAGCAGTACTTC.

About this clone itself: A junction end diverges from the germline sequence, so it may reflect a read error. The rearrangement links TRBV6-1 to TRBJ1-2; the D gene is possibly TRBD1 (5 bases). The germline gives CDR1 MNHNS, CDR2 SASEGT. This CDR3 has 13 amino acids. The CDR3, as DNA: TGTGCCAGCAGTGCGATTGCGGGGGGATCCCGCGCCTTC. Protein sequence: CASSAIAGGSRAF.

V is TRBV10-3 and J is TRBJ1-1, with D tentatively TRBD1 (6 bases). The CDR3 extends over 13 amino acids. CDR1 is ENHRY, CDR2 SYGVKD, per germline. V lost 7 bases and J 2 bases, leaving 11 bases between the germline ends. The CDR3 loop reads CAITQDRNTEAFF. CDR3 nucleotides: TGTGCCATCACCCAGGACAGAAACACTGAAGCTTTCTTT.

The CDR3 bases are TGTGCCAGCAGCTCGGACAGGAGGCCTGGGGCCAACGTCCTGACTTTC. It translates to CASSSDRRPGANVLTF. The V gene is TRBV7-3, the J gene TRBJ2-6, with 7 bases matching TRBD1. V shed 4 bases and J 2 bases; nucleotides not matched to a gene: 5. Germline loops: CDR1 SGHTA, CDR2 FQGTGA. The CDR3 spans 16 residues. Full variable domain (rest looked up from reference TRBV7-3 and TRBJ2-6): GAGVSQTPSNKVTEKGKYVELRCDPISGHTALYWYRQSLGQGPEFLIYFQGTGAADDSGLPNDRFFAVRPEGSVSTLKIQRTERGDSAVYLCASSSDRRPGANVLTFGAGSRLTVL.

This clone was counted once. The V and J genes are TRBV14 and TRBJ2-2, with no clear D. The CDR3 totals 16 residues. Trimming left V 1 base short and J 0 bases short, with 9 bases between. CDR1 SGHDN and CDR2 FVKESK come from the germline V gene. The CDR3 coding sequence is TGTGCCAGCAGCCAAGGAAGAGGATCGAACACCGGGGAGCTGTTTTTT. As protein: CASSQGRGSNTGELFF.

This chain connects TRBV7-2 to TRBJ2-1; tentative D call: TRBD2 (5 bases). The V end lost 4 bases, the J end lost 7 bases, and 11 bases lay between the germline ends. Germline V CDR1 and CDR2: SGHTA, FQGNSA. The CDR3 spans 13 residues. CDR3 coding DNA: TGTGCCAGCAGCTCTCGTTCGGGGAATGAGCAGTTCTTC. Protein sequence: CASSSRSGNEQFF. The full variable domain, in which reference TRBV7-2 and TRBJ2-1 provide the parts outside the CDR3, is GAGVSQSPSNKVTEKGKDVELRCDPISGHTALYWYRQSLGQGLEFLIYFQGNSAPDKSGLPSDRFSAERTGGSVSTLTIQRTQQEDSAVYLCASSSRSGNEQFFGPGTRLTVL.

The gene calls are TRBV4-3 and TRBJ1-3; the D is unclear. Trimming removed 0 bases at V and 3 bases at J, with 9 bases between. Germline V lookup: CDR1 LGHNA, CDR2 YSLEER. The CDR3 is made up of 15 amino acids. CDR3 sequence: CASSQEISRGNTIYF. The DNA for the CDR3 is TGCGCCAGCAGCCAAGAAATATCCCGTGGAAACACCATATATTTT.

This sequence joins TRBV5-4 and TRBJ2-3, with 7 bases matching TRBD2. The CDR3 runs 15 residues. Trimming took 3 bases from V and 0 from J; bases not matched to a gene: 4. Germline V gives CDR1 SGHNT, CDR2 YYREEE (reference sequence). CDR3: CASSSEAGSTDTQYF. The CDR3 coding sequence is TGTGCCAGCAGCTCTGAAGCGGGGAGCACAGATACGCAGTATTTT.

CDR3 region: CASSPKGQGARNTGELFF. The DNA of the CDR3 is TGCGCCAGCAGCCCAAAGGGACAGGGGGCGCGCAACACCGGGGAGCTGTTTTTT. The chain carries TRBV5-1 and TRBJ2-2; 12 bases fit TRBD1. Losses at the gene ends were 4 bases for V and 2 bases for J; bases not matched to a gene: 9. The CDR3 covers 18 residues. Looked up from germline, CDR1 is SGHRS and CDR2 is YFSETQ.

The chain links TRBV5-1 to TRBJ2-1; 8 nucleotides agree with TRBD2. CDR1 and CDR2 from the germline V gene are SGHRS and YFSETQ. Germline trimming cut 1 base from V and 4 bases from J; bases unmatched to any gene: 4. The CDR3 extends over 15 amino acids. This CDR3 is CASSLLGLEYNEQFF. CDR3 nucleotide sequence: TGCGCCAGCAGCTTGCTGGGACTAGAGTACAATGAGCAGTTCTTC. Full variable domain (outside the CDR3, taken from reference TRBV5-1 and TRBJ2-1): KAGVTQTPRYLIKTRGQQVTLSCSPISGHRSVSWYQQTPGQGLQFLFEYFSETQRNKGNFPGRFSGRQFSNSRSEMNVSTLELGDSALYLCASSLLGLEYNEQFFGPGTRLTVL.

This clone has just one count. The CDR3 DNA follows: TGCGCCAGCAGCCCGGGACTAGCCATTCCTGCGGGGCAGTTCTTC. Protein sequence: CASSPGLAIPAGQFF. The chain is built from TRBV4-3 and TRBJ2-1; TRBD2 aligns across 9 bases. This CDR3 is 15 amino acids long. Germline V CDR1 and CDR2: LGHNA, YSLEER. The V and J ends lost 4 bases and 12 bases, in that order; junction bases with no gene match: 13.

J is TRBJ1-4 and V is TRBV4-3; TRBD1 aligns across 9 bases. Trimming at V came to 4 bases and at J to 10 bases, leaving 7 bases not matched to a gene. Germline V CDR1 and CDR2: LGHNA, YSLEER. This CDR3 spans 14 amino acids. The CDR3 reads CASSLGQGVTKLFF. For the CDR3, the DNA is TGCGCCAGCAGCCTGGGACAGGGAGTCACAAAACTGTTTTTT.

The chain carries TRBV13 and TRBJ2-3; D ambiguous. The CDR3 covers 16 residues. Germline CDR1 reads PRHDT; CDR2 reads FYEKMQ (reference sequence). Trimming took 5 bases from V and 0 from J, leaving 15 bases between them. The CDR3 is CASSPTTYSSTDTQYF. The CDR3, as DNA: TGTGCCAGCAGCCCTACGACATACTCTAGCACAGATACGCAGTATTTT.

In this sample, this clone turned up a few times. This chain uses TRBV7-3 with TRBJ1-4; maybe TRBD1 (5 bases). CDR1 and CDR2 (germline): SGHTA, FQGTGA. V lost 5 bases and J 3 bases, leaving 7 bases between the germline ends. The CDR3 runs to 13 residues. The CDR3, as DNA: TGTGCCAGCAGCATGGGGCCTAATGAAAAACTGTTTTTT. Translating it yields CASSMGPNEKLFF.

The V and J genes are TRBV6-1 and TRBJ2-5; D possibly corresponds to TRBD2 (6 bases). The CDR3 runs to 15 residues. Germline V gives CDR1 MNHNS, CDR2 SASEGT. Trimming took off 7 bases at V and 3 bases at J, with 18 bases between the two ends. The CDR3 DNA reads TGTGCCAGCACCACGGGAGCCCCGTCTAAAGAGACCCAGTACTTC. Encoded protein: CASTTGAPSKETQYF.

This clone occurred once. This chain connects TRBV5-6 to TRBJ1-3; D not certain. The CDR3 is made up of 13 amino acids. Germline-derived CDR1 and CDR2 are SGHDT and YYEEEE. Between the trimmed V and J ends, which lost 0 bases and 7 bases, there was a span of 8 bases. The CDR3 DNA follows: TGTGCCAGCAGCTTGGCCGGAGGGAACACCATATATTTT. It codes for CASSLAGGNTIYF.

Written as DNA, the CDR3 is TGTGCCAGCAGCTTAGTTTCAACTAACTATGGCTACACCTTC. It translates to CASSLVSTNYGYTF. V is TRBV7-9 and J is TRBJ1-2; D gene unclear. The CDR3 length is 14 residues. Trimming took off 1 base at V and 0 bases at J, with 6 bases between the two ends. Germline V lookup: CDR1 SEHNR, CDR2 FQNEAQ (reference sequence).

This clone was recorded once. This chain uses TRBV5-1 with TRBJ1-4; D not certain. Per germline, CDR1 SGHRS and CDR2 YFSETQ. The CDR3 runs 14 residues. V dropped 4 bases and J dropped 7 bases, with 14 bases sitting between them. CDR3 residues: CASSPDTLGEKLFF. The CDR3 DNA reads TGCGCCAGCAGCCCTGACACCCTCGGTGAAAAACTGTTTTTT.

The genes are TRBV4-3 and TRBJ2-1; D might be TRBD1 (5 bases). V was clipped by 3 bases and J by 0 bases, with 15 bases between them. The CDR3 covers 17 residues. Germline loops: CDR1 LGHNA, CDR2 YSLEER. CDR3 amino acids: CASSQSLTASSYNEQFF. CDR3 DNA sequence: TGCGCCAGCAGCCAGAGTTTGACAGCCAGCTCCTACAATGAGCAGTTCTTC.

The chain carries TRBV7-9 and TRBJ2-1, with a weak D call TRBD1 (6 bases). Germline CDR1 and CDR2: SEHNR and FQNEAQ (reference sequence). Trimming pared 7 bases from V and 7 bases from J, leaving 23 bases between. The CDR3 sequence is 16 residues long. The CDR3 bases are TGTGCCAGCACCCACAGGGCGACATACAATCGGAATGAGCAGTTCTTC. It encodes CASTHRATYNRNEQFF.